One sample yielded the 18 T cell receptor beta chains listed below, sequenced in a study of monozygotic twins with cystic fibrosis. TCRdb keeps only in-frame clones here, not all; method: immunoSEQ multiplex PCR. This table has around 26,000 clones, 95% to 98% appearing once. Sequenced: blood. The source is a girl aged 2-10 years with cystic fibrosis.

The J gene is TRBJ2-5, the V gene TRBV30; TRBD1 aligns across 7 bases. There are 14 residues in the CDR3. The V gene's germline CDR1 is GTSNPN and CDR2 SVGIG (reference sequence). The V gene end was trimmed by 5 bases and the J gene end by 0 bases; junction bases not matched to a gene: 6. The CDR3 here is CAWVGQPYQETQYF. In DNA form, the CDR3 reads TGTGCCTGGGTGGGACAGCCGTACCAAGAGACCCAGTACTTC.

This chain links TRBV7-3 with TRBJ2-2; 8 bases line up with TRBD2. The germline gives CDR1 SGHTA, CDR2 FQGTGA. V gave up 2 bases and J gave up 5 bases; unmatched junction bases: 4. The CDR3 contains 15 residues. CDR3 region: CASSLGASGTGELFF. The CDR3 nucleotides are TGTGCCAGCAGCTTAGGAGCTAGCGGGACCGGGGAGCTGTTTTTT.

The chain recombines TRBV9 with TRBJ2-1; a weak D match, TRBD1 (6 bases). CDR3 length: 15 residues. Trimming removed 4 bases from V and 6 bases from J, with 17 bases in between. Germline values: CDR1 SGDLS, CDR2 YYNGEE. CDR3 loop: CASSPQGQGSNEQFF. The CDR3 DNA reads as TGTGCCAGCAGCCCCCAGGGGCAGGGAAGCAATGAGCAGTTCTTC.

The genes are TRBV7-8 and TRBJ2-5; TRBD1 might be the D (5 bases). Per the germline V gene, CDR1 is SGHVS and CDR2 is FQNEAQ. There are 15 residues in the CDR3. V lost 5 bases to trimming and J lost 0 bases, with 13 bases between them. In nucleotides, the CDR3 is TGTGCCAGCAGCAAGGGGCCTCAGTACCAAGAGACCCAGTACTTC. Its protein is CASSKGPQYQETQYF.

The rearrangement uses TRBV10-3 and TRBJ2-7; TRBD1 agrees at 9 bases. This CDR3 contains 15 residues. Trimming removed 4 bases from V and 0 bases from J; junction bases left unmatched: 4. CDR1 is ENHRY and CDR2 is SYGVKD in the germline V gene. CDR3 residues: CAISVQGAPSYEQYF. The CDR3 DNA reads as TGTGCCATCAGTGTACAGGGGGCCCCCTCCTACGAGCAGTACTTC.

This chain links TRBV27 with TRBJ2-2; D is possibly TRBD1 or TRBD2 (7 bases each). The CDR3 totals 14 residues. The ends were cut back, 7 bases at V and 1 base at J, with 10 bases in the middle. Germline values: CDR1 MNHEY, CDR2 SMNVEV (reference sequence). The CDR3 DNA reads as TGTGCCAGCACCAGGGGGGGGAACACCGGGGAGCTGTTTTTT. It is translated as CASTRGGNTGELFF.

This chain connects TRBV19 to TRBJ1-1, with D hard to call. The CDR3 runs 12 residues. Trimming removed 2 bases at V and 3 bases at J, with 4 bases between. Germline lookup yields CDR1 LNHDA and CDR2 SQIVND (reference sequence). CDR3 DNA: TGTGCCAGTAGTATAAGGGACACTGAAGCTTTCTTT. It yields the protein CASSIRDTEAFF.

The chain joins TRBV6-1 to TRBJ2-1; 8 bases align to TRBD2. In germline, CDR1 is MNHNS, CDR2 SASEGT. Trimming took 4 bases from V and 2 from J; bases not matched to a gene: 4. The CDR3 consists of 15 residues. The CDR3 nucleotides are TGTGCCAGCAGTGGGAGAGCGGGAGCCTACAATGAGCAGTTCTTC. Translation: CASSGRAGAYNEQFF.

The V and J genes are TRBV11-3 and TRBJ2-1; D is perhaps TRBD2 (5 bases). The CDR3 is made up of 16 amino acids. Trimming left V 1 base short and J 6 bases short, with 16 bases between. In germline, CDR1 is SGHNT, CDR2 YENEEA. Here the CDR3 reads CASSLALLGVPNEQFF. Written as DNA, the CDR3 is TGTGCCAGCAGCTTAGCGTTATTGGGAGTCCCCAATGAGCAGTTCTTC.

Notes on this clone: Different DNA sequences within this sample yield the same CDR3. J is TRBJ2-7 and V is TRBV11-2, with a tentative D call TRBD1 (5 bases). The germline V and J ends were trimmed by 4 bases and 3 bases, with 7 bases remaining between them. The CDR3 extends over 12 amino acids. In germline, CDR1 is SGHAT, CDR2 FQNNGV. The DNA for the CDR3 is TGTGCCAGCAGCTCCGACAGCTACGAGCAGTACTTC. It translates to CASSSDSYEQYF.

This clone was recorded only once. One junction end disagrees with the germline gene, perhaps due to a read error. The chain recombines TRBV27 with TRBJ2-7, with 9 bases identical to TRBD1. CDR3 length: 16 amino acids. CDR1 MNHEY and CDR2 SMNVEV come from the germline V gene (reference sequence). The CDR3 DNA reads TGTGCCAGCAGTCTATCCCGGGGACAGGGACCCTACGAGCAGTACTTC. This codes for CASSLSRGQGPYEQYF.

On this clone itself: The germline gene is not matched at one end of the junction; a read error may be the cause. V and J are TRBV9 and TRBJ2-3, with a weak D call TRBD2 (7 bases). The CDR3 is 12 amino acids. Per the germline V gene, CDR1 is SGDLS and CDR2 is YYNGEE. This chain's CDR3 is CASGGGTYTQYF. The CDR3 DNA reads as TGTGCCAGCGGGGGGGGCACATATACGCAGTATTTT.

The chain has TRBV27 and TRBJ2-7, with 8 bases fitting TRBD1. The V and J ends lost 5 bases and 4 bases, in that order; junction bases with no gene match: 4. Germline values: CDR1 MNHEY, CDR2 SMNVEV (reference sequence). The CDR3 is 13 residues long. This chain's CDR3 is CASSRQGRYEQYF. CDR3 DNA sequence: TGTGCCAGCAGTCGACAGGGGAGATACGAGCAGTACTTC.

This clone has just one count. The V call is TRBV6-1, the J call TRBJ2-1; possibly TRBD2 for D (6 bases). The germline CDR1 and CDR2 sequences are MNHNS and SASEGT. The CDR3 spans 16 residues. V shed 4 bases and J shed 7 bases, with 20 bases lying between them. The CDR3 bases are TGTGCCAGCAGTGGGCGCCTCCCGCGGGGTTCAAATGAGCAGTTCTTC. Amino acids: CASSGRLPRGSNEQFF.

The CDR3 DNA is TGTGCCAGTAGCCGCGGGGCGCCTCTTGGCTACACCTTC. This gives the protein CASSRGAPLGYTF. J is TRBJ1-2 and V is TRBV19; D is perhaps TRBD1 (5 bases). Germline CDR1 is LNHDA and CDR2 is SQIVND (reference sequence). With 6 bases removed from V and 7 bases from J, the gap between germline ends came to 15 bases. The CDR3 has 13 amino acids.

This rearrangement joins TRBV6-1 to TRBJ1-2; D not resolved. Trimming cost V 0 bases and J 2 bases, with 7 bases left between them. Germline assignment: CDR1 MNHNS and CDR2 SASEGT. This CDR3 contains 14 residues. The CDR3 sequence: CASSEAAGNYGYTF. The CDR3 region has the DNA TGTGCCAGCAGTGAAGCGGCCGGGAACTATGGCTACACCTTC.

This chain links TRBV30 with TRBJ2-5; D gene unclear. The CDR3 is made up of 13 amino acids. The ends were cut back, 0 bases at V and 5 bases at J, with 10 bases in the middle. The germline gives CDR1 GTSNPN, CDR2 SVGIG (reference sequence). CDR3 DNA sequence: TGTGCCTGGAGTGTACGGTCCGGGGAGACCCAGTACTTC. Its translation is CAWSVRSGETQYF.

This chain connects TRBV6-6 to TRBJ2-7; the D gene is possibly TRBD1 (5 bases). The V gene's germline CDR1 is MNHNY and CDR2 SVGAGI (reference sequence). Deletions cut 0 bases from V and 2 bases from J, with 11 bases between. The CDR3 spans 15 residues. Here the CDR3 DNA reads TGTGCCAGCAGTTACTCTGGCCAGGGCCCCTACGAGCAGTACTTC. Protein sequence: CASSYSGQGPYEQYF.